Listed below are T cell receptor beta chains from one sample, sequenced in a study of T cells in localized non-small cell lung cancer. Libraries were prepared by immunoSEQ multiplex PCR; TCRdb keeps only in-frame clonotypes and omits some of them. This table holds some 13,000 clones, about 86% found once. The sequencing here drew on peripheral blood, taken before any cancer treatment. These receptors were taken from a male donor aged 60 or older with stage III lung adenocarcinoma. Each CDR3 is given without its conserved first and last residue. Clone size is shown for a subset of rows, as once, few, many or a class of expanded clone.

ASSRAADTYGYT	-	TRBJ1-2	TRBV18
ASSAAGGEKLF	-	TRBJ1-4	TRBV27
SVEPRGLGTEAF	-	TRBJ1-1	TRBV29-1
ASSPDREAGGYT	-	TRBJ1-2	TRBV9
SSYRAVRTEAF	-	TRBJ1-1	TRBV29-1
ASSLDPTDTQY	-	TRBJ2-3	TRBV5-1
ASSYLHTSYEQY	-	TRBJ2-7	TRBV6-5
ASSARIGTSGQETQY	-	TRBJ2-5	TRBV5-1
ASSPRGDWNSNQPQH	-	TRBJ1-5	TRBV4-2
ASSQGARTSNQPQH	once	TRBJ1-5	TRBV2
ASRQTSEYYEQY	-	TRBJ2-7	TRBV27
ASSMGLLVTDTQY	large	TRBJ2-3	TRBV27
ASSYTGQGRGYT	-	TRBJ1-2	TRBV5-6
ASSIHSSGGAITTDTQY	-	TRBJ2-3	TRBV19
ASSIAGQETQY	-	TRBJ2-5	TRBV19
ASSSPVNTIY	-	TRBJ1-3	TRBV2
ASGTAFNTGELF	-	TRBJ2-2	TRBV6-5
ASSWGLAQGGTGELF	-	TRBJ2-2	TRBV5-1
ASSRGTSQPQH	-	TRBJ1-5	TRBV6-5
AISGQGVKETQY	-	TRBJ2-5	TRBV10-3
AIRSIHEQF	-	TRBJ2-1	TRBV10-3
ASSMGGKGTEAF	-	TRBJ1-1	TRBV19
ASSASQSGALNEKLF	-	TRBJ1-4	TRBV7-6
ASSQAEANTEAF	-	TRBJ1-1	TRBV7-2
ASWGPGAGYT	-	TRBJ1-2	TRBV30
ASSSPRRGLLSEQY	-	TRBJ2-7	TRBV4-1